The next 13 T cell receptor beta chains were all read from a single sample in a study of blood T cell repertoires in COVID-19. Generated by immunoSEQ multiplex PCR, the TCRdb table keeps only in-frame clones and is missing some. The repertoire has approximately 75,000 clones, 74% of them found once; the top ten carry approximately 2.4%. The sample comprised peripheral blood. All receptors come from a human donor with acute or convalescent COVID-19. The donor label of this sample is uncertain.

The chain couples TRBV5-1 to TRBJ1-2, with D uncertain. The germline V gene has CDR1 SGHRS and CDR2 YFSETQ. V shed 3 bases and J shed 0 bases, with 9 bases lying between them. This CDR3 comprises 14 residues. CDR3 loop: CASSSTVTNYGYTF. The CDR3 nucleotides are TGCGCCAGCAGCTCAACGGTTACTAACTATGGCTACACCTTC.

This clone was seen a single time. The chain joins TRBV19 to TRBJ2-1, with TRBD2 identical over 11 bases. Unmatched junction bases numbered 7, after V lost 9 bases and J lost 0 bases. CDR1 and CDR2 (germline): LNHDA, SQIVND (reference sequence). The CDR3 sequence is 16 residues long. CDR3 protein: CASALAGARSYNEQFF. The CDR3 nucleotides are TGTGCCAGCGCACTAGCGGGAGCCCGCTCCTACAATGAGCAGTTCTTC.

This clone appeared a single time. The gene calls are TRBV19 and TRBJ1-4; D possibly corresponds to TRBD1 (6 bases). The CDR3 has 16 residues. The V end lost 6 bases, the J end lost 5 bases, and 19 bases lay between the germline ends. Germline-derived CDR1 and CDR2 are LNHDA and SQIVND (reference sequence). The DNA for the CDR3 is TGTGCCAGTAGCATAAGGATGACAGGTCAGAATGAAAAACTGTTTTTT. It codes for CASSIRMTGQNEKLFF.

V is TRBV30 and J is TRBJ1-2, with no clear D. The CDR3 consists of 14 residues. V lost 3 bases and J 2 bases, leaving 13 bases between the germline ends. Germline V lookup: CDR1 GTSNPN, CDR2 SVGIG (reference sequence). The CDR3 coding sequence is TGTGCCTGGAGAAATCCCCTCAGGAACTATGGCTACACCTTC. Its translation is CAWRNPLRNYGYTF.

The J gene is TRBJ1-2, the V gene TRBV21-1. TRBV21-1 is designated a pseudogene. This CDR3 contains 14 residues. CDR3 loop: CASSDPGGGYGYTF. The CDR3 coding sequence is TGTGCCAGCAGCGACCCCGGGGGTGGCTATGGCTACACCTTC.

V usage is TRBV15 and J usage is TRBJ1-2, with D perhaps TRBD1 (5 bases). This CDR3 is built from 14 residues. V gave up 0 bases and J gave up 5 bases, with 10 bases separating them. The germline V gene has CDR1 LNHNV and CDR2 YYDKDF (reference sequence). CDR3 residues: CATSREGREYGYTF. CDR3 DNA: TGTGCCACCAGCAGAGAGGGGCGGGAATATGGCTACACCTTC.

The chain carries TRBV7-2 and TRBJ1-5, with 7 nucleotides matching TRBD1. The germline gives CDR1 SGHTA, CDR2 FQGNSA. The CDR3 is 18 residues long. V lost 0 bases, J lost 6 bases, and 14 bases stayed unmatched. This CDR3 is CASSLARSRPGGFQPQHF. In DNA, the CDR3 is TGTGCCAGCAGCTTAGCGAGGTCTAGGCCAGGGGGTTTTCAGCCCCAGCATTTT.

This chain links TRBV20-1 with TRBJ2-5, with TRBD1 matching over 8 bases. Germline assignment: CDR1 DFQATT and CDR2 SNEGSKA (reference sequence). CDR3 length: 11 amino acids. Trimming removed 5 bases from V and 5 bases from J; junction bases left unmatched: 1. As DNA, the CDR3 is TGCAGTGCTTGGACAGGGGAGACCCAGTACTTC. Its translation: CSAWTGETQYF.

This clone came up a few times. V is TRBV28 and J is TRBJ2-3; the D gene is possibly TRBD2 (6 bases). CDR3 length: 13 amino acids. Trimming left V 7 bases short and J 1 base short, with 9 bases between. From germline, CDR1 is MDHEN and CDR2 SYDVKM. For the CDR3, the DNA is TGTGCCAGCACCTGGGGGGGCACAGATACGCAGTATTTT. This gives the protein CASTWGGTDTQYF.

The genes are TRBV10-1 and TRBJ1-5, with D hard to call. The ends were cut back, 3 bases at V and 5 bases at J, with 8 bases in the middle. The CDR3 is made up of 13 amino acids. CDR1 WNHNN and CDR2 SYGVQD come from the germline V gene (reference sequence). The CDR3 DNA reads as TGCGCCAGCAGTGACGGGAGGGATCAGCCCCAGCATTTT. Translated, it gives CASSDGRDQPQHF.

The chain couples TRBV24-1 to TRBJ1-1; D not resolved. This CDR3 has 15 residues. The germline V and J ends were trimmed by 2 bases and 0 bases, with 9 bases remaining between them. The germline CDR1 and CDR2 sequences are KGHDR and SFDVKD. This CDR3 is CATSDSKQLNTEAFF. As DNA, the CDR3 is TGTGCCACCAGTGATTCAAAACAGTTGAACACTGAAGCTTTCTTT.

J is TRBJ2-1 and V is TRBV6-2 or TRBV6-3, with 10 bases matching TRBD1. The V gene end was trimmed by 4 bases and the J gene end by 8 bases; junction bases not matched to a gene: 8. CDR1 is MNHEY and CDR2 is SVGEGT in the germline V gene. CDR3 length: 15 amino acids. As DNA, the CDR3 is TGTGCCAGCAGTTCGACAGGGGGCGGGAGGTATGAGCAGTTCTTC. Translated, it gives CASSSTGGGRYEQFF.

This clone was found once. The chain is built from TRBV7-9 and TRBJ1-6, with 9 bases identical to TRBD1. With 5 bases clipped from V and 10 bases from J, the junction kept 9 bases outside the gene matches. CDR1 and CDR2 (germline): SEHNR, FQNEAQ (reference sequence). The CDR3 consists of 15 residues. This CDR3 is CASSGGTGGGSPLHF. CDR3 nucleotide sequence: TGTGCCAGCAGCGGGGGTACAGGGGGCGGCTCACCCCTCCACTTT.